This T cell receptor beta chain was identified in a study of Tregs in tolerant kidney transplant recipients. Sequencing was performed with immunoSEQ multiplex PCR; in TCRdb, only in-frame clones are kept and a portion is missing. The repertoire holds some 70,000 clones, with about 89% as singletons. This clone was counted a single time. The V gene lost 2 bases and the J gene lost 6 bases, with 8 bases spanning the gap. The CDR3 length is 13 residues. The germline gives CDR1 SGDLS, CDR2 YYNGEE. The receptor's source is a human donor who received a combined kidney and bone marrow transplant. This chain uses TRBV9 with TRBJ2-2; D uncertain. This specimen consisted of CD4+ T cells from blood, obtained before the transplant. The CDR3 DNA follows: TGTGCCAGCAGCGTCAACTCGGCCGGGGAGCTGTTTTTT. It yields the protein CASSVNSAGELFF.